What follows are 23 T cell receptor beta chains derived from one specimen sequenced in a study of regulatory T cells (dated by TCRdb to the late 2010s). What the work shows at the level of the full study, not this receptor alone: Hydrophobic residues at CDR3 positions 6 and 7 were enriched in conventional CD4+ T cells from CD3G-deficient patients, which suggests more self-reactive specificities.

Their antigen targets remain unknown. Libraries came from the immunoSEQ multiplex PCR assay. In the multiplex PCR, 52 forward TRBV primers and 13 reverse TRBJ primers were used, and assay-based and computational corrections were applied for amplification bias. The clones in this table, taken by TCRdb from immuneACCESS, are in-frame only. Not every clone is retained; where verified, under half of the shortfall comes from an unresolved V gene, and the cause of the rest is unknown. Counted in this sample were tens of thousands of clones; 70% to 90% of them appeared once. The leading ten clones occupy approximately 2.3% of the sample. Material: conventional CD4+ T cells sorted from blood. These receptors all come from a person between 18 and 35 years old with CD3G deficiency.

The gene calls are TRBV6-1 and TRBJ2-3; TRBD2 matches at 7 bases. The CDR3 totals 15 residues. V was pared by 7 bases and J by 1 base, with 8 bases of the junction left unmatched. Germline CDR1 reads MNHNS; CDR2 reads SASEGT. The chain's CDR3 is CASMRWAGGTDTQYF. The CDR3 DNA is TGTGCCAGCATGAGATGGGCGGGAGGCACAGATACGCAGTATTTT.

This clone was recorded a few times. The chain combines TRBV27 with TRBJ1-6; the D is unclear. Per the germline V gene, CDR1 is MNHEY and CDR2 is SMNVEV (reference sequence). Trimming stripped 2 bases from V and 9 bases from J, with 8 bases between. The CDR3 runs to 13 residues. CDR3 bases: TGTGCCAGCAGTTTACAACGGGGTTCACCCCTCCACTTT. This codes for CASSLQRGSPLHF.

The chain recombines TRBV11-2 with TRBJ2-1; D is uncertain. CDR3 length equals 13 residues. V shed 1 base and J shed 11 bases, with 12 bases lying between them. The germline gives CDR1 SGHAT, CDR2 FQNNGV. The CDR3 sequence is CASSLVPPSKQFF. The CDR3 region has the DNA TGTGCCAGCAGCTTAGTTCCCCCCAGTAAGCAGTTCTTC.

This rearrangement joins TRBV6-5 to TRBJ2-1; 7 nucleotides align to TRBD2. This CDR3 contains 14 residues. V shed 4 bases, J shed 15 bases, and the junction held 15 bases outside the gene matches. Germline loops: CDR1 MNHEY, CDR2 SVGAGI. The CDR3 spells CASSSSLGQRDLFF. The CDR3 coding sequence is TGTGCCAGCAGTTCGTCCTTGGGGCAGCGGGACTTGTTCTTC.

J is TRBJ2-5 and V is TRBV6-1; TRBD2 matches at 9 bases. In germline, CDR1 is MNHNS, CDR2 SASEGT. The CDR3 runs 15 residues. With V trimmed by 7 bases and J by 5 bases, 11 bases remained unmatched. CDR3 protein: CASTLAGLGGETQYF. The DNA for the CDR3 is TGTGCCAGCACGCTAGCGGGGCTCGGCGGGGAGACCCAGTACTTC.

This clone has only a few counts. The chain employs TRBV7-9 and TRBJ2-3, with D tentatively TRBD1 (5 bases). Trimming took 3 bases from V and 4 from J, leaving 14 bases between them. Germline CDR1 SEHNR, CDR2 FQNEAQ (reference sequence). The CDR3 is 15 residues long. This CDR3 reads CASSLVAGPPDTQYF. The CDR3 DNA is TGTGCCAGCAGCTTGGTCGCAGGGCCGCCAGATACGCAGTATTTT.

The V call is TRBV6-1, the J call TRBJ1-1; D gene uncertain. There are 17 residues in the CDR3. Trimming removed 1 base from V and 11 bases from J, with 26 bases in between. The germline gives CDR1 MNHNS, CDR2 SASEGT. As DNA, the CDR3 is TGTGCCAGCAGTGAAGTAGGGCAGGTCCTTCGAAACCCCGGGGCTTTCTTT. Amino acids: CASSEVGQVLRNPGAFF.

The chain joins TRBV6-1 to TRBJ2-3; D uncertain. V lost 0 bases and J lost 5, with 0 bases in between. Germline V CDR1 and CDR2: MNHNS, SASEGT. This CDR3 region has 11 residues. DNA for the CDR3: TGTGCCAGCAGTGAAGCAGATACGCAGTATTTT. Amino acid sequence: CASSEADTQYF.

The V and J genes are TRBV5-1 and TRBJ1-1; D unclear. The CDR3 sequence is 13 residues long. Germline values: CDR1 SGHRS, CDR2 YFSETQ. Trimming took off 5 bases at V and 1 base at J, with 9 bases between the two ends. CDR3 coding DNA: TGCGCCAGCAGGGAGGCGGGGAACACTGAAGCTTTCTTT. Translation: CASREAGNTEAFF.

This clone was counted a single time. The rearrangement links TRBV28 to TRBJ2-3; possible D gene TRBD2, 6 bases. With 10 bases removed from V and 2 bases from J, the gap between germline ends came to 13 bases. CDR1 is MDHEN and CDR2 is SYDVKM in the germline V gene. This CDR3 spans 13 amino acids. As DNA, the CDR3 is TGTGCCACCAGAGCGGGCCCCACAGATACGCAGTATTTT. It specifies CATRAGPTDTQYF.

The CDR3 DNA sequence: TGTGCCAGCAGTTACCGGGGAAGCCCTGAAGCTTTCTTT. It translates to CASSYRGSPEAFF. The chain recombines TRBV6-6 with TRBJ1-1; D unresolved. V dropped 2 bases and J dropped 6 bases, with 10 bases sitting between them. This CDR3 has 13 residues. Germline V lookup: CDR1 MNHNY, CDR2 SVGAGI (reference sequence).

The V call is TRBV6-1, the J call TRBJ1-1, with 9 bases lining up with TRBD1. The CDR3 runs to 16 residues. Germline V gives CDR1 MNHNS, CDR2 SASEGT. V dropped 3 bases and J dropped 4; count of bases not matched to a gene: 9. This chain's CDR3 is CASSDRRTGVATEAFF. In DNA form, the CDR3 reads TGTGCCAGCAGTGACCGTCGGACAGGGGTTGCCACTGAAGCTTTCTTT.

This chain joins TRBV6-1 and TRBJ1-2; 9 positions agree with TRBD1. This CDR3 is 14 amino acids long. Germline CDR1 is MNHNS and CDR2 is SASEGT. Losses at the gene ends were 6 bases for V and 4 bases for J; bases not matched to a gene: 6. CDR3 sequence: CASRTGQGLYGYTF. CDR3 nucleotides: TGTGCCAGCAGGACTGGACAGGGGCTCTATGGCTACACCTTC.

J is TRBJ2-7 and V is TRBV28; D is uncertain. V dropped 1 base and J dropped 6 bases, with 16 bases sitting between them. This CDR3 region has 15 residues. The germline V gene has CDR1 MDHEN and CDR2 SYDVKM. CDR3 bases: TGTGCCAGCAGTTTATCCTCGACGGGCAAACGCGAGCAGTACTTC. Its translation: CASSLSSTGKREQYF.

This chain links TRBV28 with TRBJ2-5; a weak D match, TRBD2 (6 bases). V was pared by 4 bases and J by 4 bases, with 16 bases between. CDR1 and CDR2 from the germline V gene are MDHEN and SYDVKM. The CDR3 length is 15 residues. CDR3 residues: CASSSVRRTIETQYF. CDR3 bases: TGTGCCAGCAGTTCTGTCAGGAGGACTATAGAGACCCAGTACTTC.

This CDR3 is CASSTRGTSSTDTQYF. For the CDR3, the DNA is TGTGCCAGCAGCACCCGGGGGACTTCTAGCACAGATACGCAGTATTTT. V usage is TRBV7-9 and J usage is TRBJ2-3; possibly TRBD2 for D (6 bases). CDR1 is SEHNR and CDR2 is FQNEAQ in the germline V gene (reference sequence). V lost 5 bases to trimming and J lost 0 bases, with 15 bases between them. The CDR3 length is 16 residues.

This chain uses TRBV28 with TRBJ2-3; D may be TRBD2 (6 bases). The CDR3 runs to 16 residues. The germline CDR1 and CDR2 sequences are MDHEN and SYDVKM. V was pared by 3 bases and J by 1 base, with 14 bases between. The CDR3 spells CASSFLGRGGTDTQYF. The CDR3 DNA sequence: TGTGCCAGCAGTTTCCTCGGGAGAGGAGGCACAGATACGCAGTATTTT.

A single count supports this clone. This chain connects TRBV7-9 to TRBJ2-3; maybe TRBD2 (5 bases). This CDR3 region has 12 residues. V was cut by 5 bases and J by 5 bases, with 8 bases left in between. The V gene's germline CDR1 is SEHNR and CDR2 FQNEAQ (reference sequence). CDR3 loop: CASSPGLDTQYF. The CDR3 bases are TGTGCCAGCAGCCCAGGACTAGATACGCAGTATTTT.

Here the CDR3 reads CAWSRQHTDTQYF. CDR3 DNA sequence: TGTGCCTGGAGCCGACAGCACACAGATACGCAGTATTTT. The rearrangement joins TRBV30 to TRBJ2-3; D is possibly TRBD1 (5 bases). Trimming left V 3 bases short and J 2 bases short, with 9 bases between. The CDR3 contains 13 residues. Germline V gene lookup returns CDR1 GTSNPN and CDR2 SVGIG (reference sequence).

V and J are TRBV28 and TRBJ1-1; maybe TRBD1 (6 bases). CDR1 is MDHEN and CDR2 is SYDVKM in the germline V gene. V shed 6 bases and J shed 4 bases, with 24 bases lying between them. The length of the CDR3 is 17 residues. The CDR3 coding sequence is TGTGCCAGCAGAATTATTGGGTCCGGGGGGCGCAGCACTGAAGCTTTCTTT. It codes for CASRIIGSGGRSTEAFF.

The chain uses TRBV10-3 and TRBJ2-3, with D perhaps being TRBD1 or TRBD2 (5 bases each). Trimming shortened V by 6 bases and J by 2 bases, and 9 bases separated the two germline ends. The CDR3 covers 13 residues. Germline V lookup: CDR1 ENHRY, CDR2 SYGVKD. CDR3 in DNA: TGTGCCATCAGCCGGGACCACACAGATACGCAGTATTTT. This sequence encodes CAISRDHTDTQYF.

The chain links TRBV11-2 to TRBJ2-1; D remains ambiguous. V shed 5 bases and J shed 8 bases, with 10 bases lying between them. This CDR3 is built from 12 residues. Germline CDR1 and CDR2: SGHAT and FQNNGV. CDR3 in DNA: TGTGCCAGCAGCCCGAGTAGGGATGAGCAGTTCTTC. It is translated as CASSPSRDEQFF. Variable domain in full (rest from reference TRBV11-2 and TRBJ2-1): EAGVAQSPRYKIIEKRQSVAFWCNPISGHATLYWYQQILGQGPKLLIQFQNNGVVDDSQLPKDRFSAERLKGVDSTLKIQPAKLEDSAVYLCASSPSRDEQFFGPGTRLTVL.

The V call is TRBV19, the J call TRBJ1-5; TRBD1 matches 7 bases. The CDR3 loop spans 14 amino acids. Germline-derived CDR1 and CDR2 are LNHDA and SQIVND (reference sequence). Unmatched junction bases numbered 3, after V lost 3 bases and J lost 4 bases. CDR3 amino acids: CASSIRQGNQPQHF. DNA for the CDR3: TGTGCCAGTAGTATCAGACAGGGAAATCAGCCCCAGCATTTT.